This entry is about one T cell receptor beta chain. This sample was included in a study of control samples from healthy donors and cancer patients. With 5 bases removed from V and 1 base from J, the gap between germline ends came to 18 bases. CDR1 is LNHDA and CDR2 is SQIVND in the germline V gene (reference sequence). The length of the CDR3 is 17 residues. Using immunoSEQ multiplex PCR, the repertoire was profiled, and TCRdb retains in-frame clones only, with some absent. The table lists around 130,000 clones, about 83% of them singletons. The receptor comes from a man aged 25 to 40 in good health. Sequencing was performed on blood. This rearrangement joins TRBV19 to TRBJ1-5, with D perhaps TRBD1 (5 bases). The CDR3 sequence is CASSRLPGGRSNQPQHF. In DNA, the CDR3 is TGTGCCAGTAGTCGACTTCCGGGGGGGAGAAGCAATCAGCCCCAGCATTTT.